This passage covers 26 T cell receptor beta chains from one sample sequenced in a study of chemoradiotherapy in HPV16-positive cancers. TCRdb's copy holds only in-frame clones and misses some; the assay was immunoSEQ multiplex PCR. Here the sample spans around 11,000 clones, over 70% being singletons. The specimen was taken from a patient who underwent chemoradiotherapy. The receptors shown here come from a human donor with HPV-associated anogenital cancer.

This clone was counted only a few times. The identical CDR3 is also encoded by other nucleotide sequences in the sample. The chain is built from TRBV6-5 and TRBJ1-1; 7 bases align to TRBD1. The CDR3 length is 13 residues. With V trimmed by 7 bases and J by 4 bases, 6 bases remained unmatched. Germline V gene data show CDR1 as MNHEY and CDR2 as SVGAGI. This chain's CDR3 is CASNKQGSTEAFF. CDR3 bases: TGTGCCAGCAATAAACAGGGGAGCACTGAAGCTTTCTTT.

The sample holds a few counts of this clone. The genes are TRBV25-1 and TRBJ1-5; D possibly corresponds to TRBD1 (6 bases). Germline V CDR1 and CDR2: MGHDK, SYGVNS. V lost 2 bases, J lost 4 bases, and 9 bases lay in between. The CDR3 consists of 14 residues. In DNA, the CDR3 is TGTGCCAGCAGTGAAACAGGGTGGAATCAGCCCCAGCATTTT. This gives the protein CASSETGWNQPQHF. The variable domain in full, completed from reference TRBV25-1 and TRBJ1-5, reads EADIYQTPRYLVIGTGKKITLECSQTMGHDKMYWYQQDPGMELHLIHYSYGVNSTEKGDLSSESTVSRIRTEHFPLTLESARPSHTSQYLCASSETGWNQPQHFGDGTRLSIL.

By share, this clone counts as medium-sized. The rearrangement uses TRBV6-1 and TRBJ1-1; 9 bases line up with TRBD1. This CDR3 spans 13 amino acids. Trimming at V came to 5 bases and at J to 6 bases, leaving 4 bases not matched to a gene. Germline CDR1 reads MNHNS; CDR2 reads SASEGT. The CDR3 here is CASSQGDRAEAFF. Here the CDR3 DNA reads TGTGCCAGCAGTCAGGGGGACAGGGCTGAAGCTTTCTTT.

This clone turned up a few times. The rearrangement links TRBV21-1 to TRBJ1-5. TRBV21-1 is shown as a pseudogene. The CDR3 has 14 amino acids. CDR3 sequence (DNA): TGTGCCAGCAGCAGGCAAGTGAGATGGCAGCCCCAGCATTTT. Translation gives CASSRQVRWQPQHF.

This clone was counted a few times. V usage is TRBV10-1 and J usage is TRBJ1-3; D is undetermined. Germline V gene sequence: CDR1 WNHNN, CDR2 SYGVQD (reference sequence). V lost 6 bases and J 2 bases, leaving 8 bases between the germline ends. This CDR3 region has 13 residues. The CDR3 DNA follows: TGCGCCAGCAGCGGACGGCCTGGAAACACCATATATTTT. The encoded protein is CASSGRPGNTIYF.

The gene calls are TRBV5-1 and TRBJ1-2; 7 nucleotides match TRBD1. After removal of 3 bases from V and 5 bases from J, the junction contained 10 bases not matched to a gene. Germline V gene sequence: CDR1 SGHRS, CDR2 YFSETQ. The CDR3 runs 15 residues. The CDR3 DNA reads TGCGCCAGCAGCTCCGAGCCCGGGACAGCTTATGGCTACACCTTC. Translation: CASSSEPGTAYGYTF.

This chain uses TRBV18 with TRBJ1-1; the match to TRBD1 covers 12 bases. The CDR3 length is 16 residues. V gave up 6 bases and J gave up 5 bases; unmatched junction bases: 10. Germline values: CDR1 KGHSH, CDR2 LQKENI. CDR3 DNA: TGTGCCAGCTCGCCCGGGACAGGGGGCAGTTGGACTGAAGCTTTCTTT. Its protein is CASSPGTGGSWTEAFF.

The CDR3: CASSFQGGTEAFF. The CDR3 region has the DNA TGTGCCAGCAGCTTCCAGGGAGGAACTGAAGCTTTCTTT. This chain joins TRBV7-2 and TRBJ1-1; perhaps TRBD1 as D (5 bases). CDR1 SGHTA and CDR2 FQGNSA come from the germline V gene. This CDR3 comprises 13 residues. V shed 3 bases and J shed 5 bases, with 10 bases lying between them.

This chain joins TRBV2 and TRBJ1-5, with 7 positions matching TRBD1. V lost 4 bases, J lost 0 bases, and 3 bases stayed unmatched. The CDR3 has 15 amino acids. Germline CDR1 and CDR2: SNHLY and FYNNEI. DNA of the CDR3: TGTGCCAGCAGTGGGGACAGCCTTAGCAATCAGCCCCAGCATTTT. Translation gives CASSGDSLSNQPQHF.

V gene TRBV12-5 combines with J gene TRBJ1-2, with 7 bases matching TRBD1. Per the germline V gene, CDR1 is LGHNT and CDR2 is FRNRAP. J was trimmed by 2 bases and V by 0 bases; bases with no gene match: 9. The CDR3 runs 17 residues. The CDR3 protein is CASGLVLNQTGNYGYTF. DNA for the CDR3: TGTGCTAGTGGTTTGGTCTTAAACCAGACAGGGAACTATGGCTACACCTTC.

This clone turned up a few times. CDR3 loop: CASSTGPGTGNTIYF. Here the CDR3 DNA reads TGTGCCAGCAGCACGGGCCCCGGTACTGGAAACACCATATATTTT. V gene TRBV5-4 combines with J gene TRBJ1-3; D not certain. Germline V gene lookup returns CDR1 SGHNT and CDR2 YYREEE (reference sequence). Trimming removed 4 bases at V and 2 bases at J, with 13 bases between. This CDR3 spans 15 amino acids.

This clone was seen more than once but under ten times. The V call is TRBV6-5, the J call TRBJ1-5; D possibly corresponds to TRBD1 (6 bases). The CDR3 totals 15 residues. Per the germline V gene, CDR1 is MNHEY and CDR2 is SVGAGI. V dropped 6 bases and J dropped 0 bases, with 12 bases sitting between them. DNA for the CDR3: TGTGCCAGCAGCAGAGGGGGGAATAGCAATCAGCCCCAGCATTTT. Translated: CASSRGGNSNQPQHF.

The J gene is TRBJ2-3, the V gene TRBV19; 13 bases are a match to TRBD2. The germline gives CDR1 LNHDA, CDR2 SQIVND (reference sequence). Trimming took 7 bases from V and 5 from J; bases not matched to a gene: 6. This CDR3 comprises 15 residues. Here the CDR3 reads CASNPRTSGGDTQYF. As DNA, the CDR3 is TGTGCCAGTAACCCAAGGACTAGCGGGGGAGATACGCAGTATTTT.

The chain joins TRBV6-5 to TRBJ1-4, with no clear D. The CDR3 is made up of 12 amino acids. The germline V and J ends were trimmed by 2 bases and 9 bases, with 7 bases remaining between them. Per germline, CDR1 MNHEY and CDR2 SVGAGI. The CDR3 sequence is CASSYIQQKLFF. In nucleotides, the CDR3 is TGTGCCAGCAGTTACATACAGCAAAAACTGTTTTTT.

In its sample, this clone was seen a few times. The chain joins TRBV30 to TRBJ1-1; no reliable D call. This CDR3 contains 14 residues. Trimming took 5 bases from V and 1 from J, leaving 14 bases between them. Germline V gene sequence: CDR1 GTSNPN, CDR2 SVGIG (reference sequence). CDR3 protein: CAWAMDGPNTEAFF. The CDR3 coding sequence is TGTGCCTGGGCCATGGACGGGCCGAACACTGAAGCTTTCTTT. The variable domain in full, with the rest retrieved from reference TRBV30 and TRBJ1-1, is SQTIHQWPATLVQPVGSPLSLECTVEGTSNPNLYWYRQAAGRGLQLLFYSVGIGQISSEVPQNLSASRPQDRQFILSSKKLLLSDSGFYLCAWAMDGPNTEAFFGQGTRLTVV.

This sequence joins TRBV2 and TRBJ2-2, with no clear D. Germline V gives CDR1 SNHLY, CDR2 FYNNEI. The V and J ends lost 6 bases and 5 bases respectively, with 10 bases between them. The CDR3 covers 13 residues. In nucleotides, the CDR3 is TGTGCCAGCAGGTCGGAAGTAACCGGGGAGCTGTTTTTT. Translation: CASRSEVTGELFF. Filled out from reference TRBV2 and TRBJ2-2, the complete variable domain reads EPEVTQTPSHQVTQMGQEVILRCVPISNHLYFYWYRQILGQKVEFLVSFYNNEISEKSEIFDDQFSVERPDGSNFTLKIRSTKLEDSAMYFCASRSEVTGELFFGEGSRLTVL.

There are a few counts of this clone. V gene TRBV7-9 combines with J gene TRBJ1-2; the D is unclear. V was cut by 5 bases and J by 8 bases, with 12 bases left in between. CDR3 length: 12 residues. Germline V CDR1 and CDR2: SEHNR, FQNEAQ (reference sequence). The CDR3 DNA sequence: TGTGCCAGCAGCGCGCAATCCGGGGGCTACACCTTC. This encodes CASSAQSGGYTF.

The rearrangement joins TRBV28 to TRBJ1-5, with a possible D match to TRBD1 (6 bases). CDR1 and CDR2 from the germline V gene are MDHEN and SYDVKM. This CDR3 has 13 residues. The ends were cut back, 8 bases at V and 4 bases at J, with 12 bases in the middle. The CDR3 loop reads CASGGAGNQPQHF. CDR3 coding DNA: TGTGCCAGCGGGGGGGCTGGAAATCAGCCCCAGCATTTT.

The V gene is TRBV7-3, the J gene TRBJ2-6; 10 bases fit TRBD1. Germline-derived CDR1 and CDR2 are SGHTA and FQGTGA. The length of the CDR3 is 17 residues. The V and J ends lost 8 bases and 0 bases, in that order; junction bases with no gene match: 7. CDR3 DNA: TGTGCCAGCGCCCCGGGACAGGGGATCTCTGGGGCCAACGTCCTGACTTTC. Translation gives CASAPGQGISGANVLTF.

This chain connects TRBV5-1 to TRBJ2-5; no clear D gene. The germline V gene encodes CDR1 SGHRS and CDR2 YFSETQ. V lost 3 bases, J lost 3 bases, and 18 bases lay in between. The CDR3 is 16 amino acids. CDR3 nucleotides: TGCGCCAGCAGCTCGGGTCCGGGTAAGGAAGAAGAGACCCAGTACTTC. Translation: CASSSGPGKEEETQYF.

This clone was picked up a small number of times. The chain is built from TRBV7-9 and TRBJ1-6, with TRBD1 matching 9 bases. Germline CDR1 SEHNR, CDR2 FQNEAQ (reference sequence). The V segment lost 6 bases and the J segment 9 bases; nucleotides outside the gene matches: 9. The CDR3 has 15 residues. As DNA, the CDR3 is TGTGCCAGCAGTTTAAATACAGGGGGCGGTTCACCCCTCCACTTT. It specifies CASSLNTGGGSPLHF. The full variable domain, rest sourced from reference TRBV7-9 and TRBJ1-6, is DTGVSQNPRHKITKRGQNVTFRCDPISEHNRLYWYRQTLGQGPEFLTYFQNEAQLEKSRLLSDRFSAERPKGSFSTLEIQRTEQGDSAMYLCASSLNTGGGSPLHFGNGTRLTVT.

V gene TRBV30 combines with J gene TRBJ1-2, with D unclear. The V gene's germline CDR1 is GTSNPN and CDR2 SVGIG (reference sequence). Between the trimmed V and J ends, which lost 0 bases and 3 bases, there was a span of 17 bases. This CDR3 has 16 amino acids. CDR3 sequence (DNA): TGTGCCTGGAGTGTACGGTCTGCGAGACCAGACTATGGCTACACCTTC. Amino acids: CAWSVRSARPDYGYTF.

V is TRBV5-6 and J is TRBJ2-7, with a possible D match to TRBD1 (6 bases). CDR1 SGHDT and CDR2 YYEEEE come from the germline V gene. CDR3 size: 15 residues. V was shortened by 0 bases and J by 3 bases, with 13 bases between the two germline ends. In nucleotides, the CDR3 is TGTGCCAGCAGCTTGGGGACAGCTCGACTCTACGAGCAGTACGTC. This gives the protein CASSLGTARLYEQYV.

The chain uses TRBV11-2 and TRBJ2-1; 8 bases map to TRBD2. The CDR3 extends over 18 amino acids. CDR1 and CDR2 (germline): SGHAT, FQNNGV. V was clipped by 5 bases and J by 7 bases; unmatched bases: 19. This CDR3 reads CASSPPGVGSGGRNEQFF. CDR3 sequence (DNA): TGTGCCAGCAGCCCCCCGGGGGTCGGGTCGGGAGGGCGAAATGAGCAGTTCTTC.

The chain couples TRBV11-2 to TRBJ2-2, with a tentative D call TRBD2 (5 bases). V was cut by 8 bases and J by 2 bases, with 12 bases left in between. The V gene's germline CDR1 is SGHAT and CDR2 FQNNGV. This CDR3 is built from 14 residues. CDR3 sequence: CASGEYRNTGELFF. The CDR3 DNA is TGTGCCAGCGGGGAGTATCGAAACACCGGGGAGCTGTTTTTT.

The chain recombines TRBV18 with TRBJ1-1; 9 bases agree with TRBD1. Per the germline V gene, CDR1 is KGHSH and CDR2 is LQKENI. Losses at the gene ends were 6 bases for V and 1 base for J; bases not matched to a gene: 3. There are 14 residues in the CDR3. The CDR3 loop is CASSRQGGNTEAFF. The CDR3 DNA sequence: TGTGCCAGCTCTCGACAGGGGGGGAACACTGAAGCTTTCTTT.